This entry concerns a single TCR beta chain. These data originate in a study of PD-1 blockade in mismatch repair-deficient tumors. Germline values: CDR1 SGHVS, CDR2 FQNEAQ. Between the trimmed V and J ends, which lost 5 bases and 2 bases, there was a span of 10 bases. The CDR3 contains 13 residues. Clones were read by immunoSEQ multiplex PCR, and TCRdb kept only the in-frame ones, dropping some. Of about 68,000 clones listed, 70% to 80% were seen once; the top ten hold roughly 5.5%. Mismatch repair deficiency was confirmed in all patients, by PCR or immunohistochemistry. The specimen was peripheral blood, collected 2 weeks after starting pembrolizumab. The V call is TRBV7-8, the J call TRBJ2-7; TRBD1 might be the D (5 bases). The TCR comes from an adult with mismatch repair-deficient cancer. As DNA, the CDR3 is TGTGCCAGCAGCCGACAGTCCCCCTACGAGCAGTACTTC. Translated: CASSRQSPYEQYF. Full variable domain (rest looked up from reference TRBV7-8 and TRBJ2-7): GAGVSQSPRYKVAKRGQDVALRCDPISGHVSLFWYQQALGQGPEFLTYFQNEAQLDKSGLPSDRFFAERPEGSVSTLKIQRTQQEDSAVYLCASSRQSPYEQYFGPGTRLTVT.